The T cell receptor (beta chain) under discussion was sequenced for a study of CD8 T cells in Susac syndrome. High-throughput TCR beta sequencing covered peripheral CD8+ and CD4+ T cells. The multiple sclerosis controls were treatment-naive patients, and their relapsing-remitting disease was stable or active. Reverse transcription of 0.5 to 1 ug RNA was performed with random hexamers. An immunoSEQ multiplex PCR amplified TCR beta CDR3 over 54 Vbeta and 13 Jbeta. TCRdb itself ran the immunoSEQ multiplex PCR reads through MiXCR, one entry per CDR3 protein. This sample has around 140,000 distinct CDR3 sequences, with roughly 95% found just once. This CDR3 has 15 amino acids. The ends were cut back, 0 bases at V and 1 base at J, with 12 bases in the middle. From germline, CDR1 is DFQATT and CDR2 SNEGSKA (reference sequence).

The rearrangement links TRBV20-1 to TRBJ2-5, with D hard to call. The sample was CD4+ T cells from PBMCs. This clonotype was obtained from a human donor with multiple sclerosis. CDR3 coding DNA: TGCAGTGCTAGAGATTACTCTACACCCCAAGAGACCCAGTACTTC. This codes for CSARDYSTPQETQYF.